One sample yielded the 14 T cell receptor beta chains listed below, sequenced in a study of T-cell reconstitution after alpha-beta-depleted transplantation in children. The TCRbeta library incorporated unique molecular identifiers. Each CDR3 protein gets one entry after TCRdb re-called the PCR reads with MiXCR. The data contain around 200,000 distinct CDR3 sequences, approximately 9% of them singletons. Sequences were derived from PBMCs from the stem cell graft donor, sampled from the stem cell graft. These receptor sequences come from a human donor who donated a stem cell graft to a child with acute lymphoblastic leukemia.

This clonotype was seen a few times. The rearrangement joins TRBV3-1 to TRBJ2-2; TRBD1 or TRBD2 may be the D gene (6 bases each). The V and J ends lost 4 bases and 8 bases respectively, with 14 bases between them. CDR3 length equals 14 residues. Germline CDR1 LGHDT, CDR2 YNNKEL (reference sequence). The CDR3 here is CASSRKTGTGELFF. In DNA, the CDR3 is TGTGCCAGCAGCCGAAAAACAGGGACTGGGGAGCTGTTTTTT.

The V call is TRBV30, the J call TRBJ2-7, with 12 bases that match TRBD2. This CDR3 has 18 amino acids. CDR1 GTSNPN and CDR2 SVGIG come from the germline V gene (reference sequence). After removal of 0 bases from V and 8 bases from J, the junction contained 17 bases not matched to a gene. CDR3 sequence (DNA): TGTGCCTGGAGTGTACCTCTAGCGGGGGGGCCTTTTCCTAGGAAGCAGTACTTC. Protein product: CAWSVPLAGGPFPRKQYF.

The chain joins TRBV6-2 or TRBV6-3 to TRBJ1-2; D is undetermined. Germline V gene sequence: CDR1 MNHEY, CDR2 SVGEGT. The CDR3 has 10 residues. The germline V and J ends were trimmed by 8 bases and 6 bases, with 7 bases remaining between them. CDR3 protein: CASGDNGYTF. The CDR3 bases are TGTGCCAGCGGGGATAATGGCTACACCTTC.

This clonotype has ten or more counts. This chain uses TRBV20-1 with TRBJ1-1; D is perhaps TRBD1 (5 bases). From germline, CDR1 is DFQATT and CDR2 SNEGSKA (reference sequence). There are 12 residues in the CDR3. Trimming took off 2 bases at V and 4 bases at J, with 8 bases between the two ends. This CDR3 reads CSARKGSTEAFF. The CDR3 bases are TGCAGTGCTAGAAAGGGGAGCACTGAAGCTTTCTTT.

In this sample, this clonotype turned up a few times. This chain connects TRBV5-1 to TRBJ2-3, with D tentatively TRBD1 or TRBD2 (6 bases each). V was pared by 0 bases and J by 7 bases, with 18 bases between. The CDR3 covers 16 residues. In germline, CDR1 is SGHRS, CDR2 YFSETQ. CDR3 residues: CASSLVPGATQNTQYF. In DNA form, the CDR3 reads TGCGCCAGCAGCTTGGTCCCGGGGGCCACACAAAATACGCAGTATTTT.

This clonotype was seen at least ten times. This CDR3 reads CAAGQTLLNTEAFF. In DNA, the CDR3 is TGTGCCGCGGGACAGACATTATTAAACACTGAAGCTTTCTTT. The chain is built from TRBV10-3 and TRBJ1-1; 7 bases are shared with TRBD1. The germline V gene has CDR1 ENHRY and CDR2 SYGVKD. V lost 11 bases and J lost 2; bases outside the gene matches: 11. The CDR3 runs 14 residues.

This chain uses TRBV19 with TRBJ2-7; D may be TRBD2 (5 bases). Trimming removed 1 base from V and 1 base from J, with 14 bases in between. The CDR3 is 16 residues long. Germline CDR1 reads LNHDA; CDR2 reads SQIVND (reference sequence). The CDR3 here is CASSIGARTSSYEQYF. The CDR3 nucleotides read TGTGCCAGTAGTATAGGAGCAAGGACTTCATCCTACGAGCAGTACTTC. The full variable domain, rest sourced from reference TRBV19 and TRBJ2-7, is DGGITQSPKYLFRKEGQNVTLSCEQNLNHDAMYWYRQDPGQGLRLIYYSQIVNDFQKGDIAEGYSVSREKKESFPLTVTSAQKNPTAFYLCASSIGARTSSYEQYFGPGTRLTVT.

In this sample, this clonotype turned up a few times. The chain combines TRBV7-9 with TRBJ2-3; perhaps TRBD2 as D (5 bases). Per the germline V gene, CDR1 is SEHNR and CDR2 is FQNEAQ (reference sequence). The CDR3 spans 17 residues. Trimming cost V 1 base and J 0 bases, with 14 bases left between them. The CDR3 loop reads CASSLVMRLPSTDTQYF. DNA of the CDR3: TGTGCCAGCAGCTTAGTAATGAGACTACCTAGCACAGATACGCAGTATTTT.

The sample holds many counts of this clonotype. The chain recombines TRBV5-1 with TRBJ1-1; D unresolved. CDR1 is SGHRS, CDR2 YFSETQ, per germline. Trimming left V 1 base short and J 1 base short, with 5 bases between. This CDR3 is 13 amino acids long. CDR3 in amino acids: CASSLRQNTEAFF. CDR3 nucleotides: TGCGCCAGCAGCTTGAGACAGAACACTGAAGCTTTCTTT.

The V and J genes are TRBV6-1 and TRBJ1-5, with 9 nucleotides matching TRBD1. J gave up 3 bases and V 1 base, and 1 base lay outside the gene matches. The CDR3 extends over 15 amino acids. Germline V gene lookup returns CDR1 MNHNS and CDR2 SASEGT. The CDR3 bases are TGTGCCAGCAGTGAAGGGACAGGGGACAATCAGCCCCAGCATTTT. Residues: CASSEGTGDNQPQHF.

This clonotype occurred a few times. The V and J genes are TRBV7-8 and TRBJ1-2; a possible D gene is TRBD1 (5 bases). V shed 5 bases and J shed 5 bases, with 18 bases lying between them. This CDR3 is 15 amino acids long. Per the germline V gene, CDR1 is SGHVS and CDR2 is FQNEAQ. DNA for the CDR3: TGTGCCAGCAGCCCAAGCCCGGGCCAGGGATATGGCTACACCTTC. Translated, it gives CASSPSPGQGYGYTF.

This clonotype occurred a few times. CDR3 sequence reads: CASSQDPVGSATQYF. The CDR3 nucleotides read TGTGCCAGCAGCCAAGACCCGGTGGGGTCCGCTACGCAGTATTTT. The chain has TRBV4-2 and TRBJ2-3, with D unclear. V was clipped by 0 bases and J by 8 bases, with 15 bases between them. CDR3 length: 15 residues. Germline CDR1 reads LGHNA; CDR2 reads YNFKEQ.

This clonotype was detected many times. This chain connects TRBV29-1 to TRBJ1-4; D is undetermined. V was shortened by 7 bases and J by 8 bases, with 14 bases between the two germline ends. Germline CDR1 SQVTM, CDR2 ANQGSEA. The CDR3 is 12 residues long. The DNA of the CDR3 is TGCAGCGCCCACTCGGCAGGCGAAAAACTGTTTTTT. This translates into CSAHSAGEKLFF. Variable domain in full (rest from reference TRBV29-1 and TRBJ1-4): SAVISQKPSRDICQRGTSLTIQCQVDSQVTMMFWYRQQPGQSLTLIATANQGSEATYESGFVIDKFPISRPNLTFSTLTVSNMSPEDSSIYLCSAHSAGEKLFFGSGTQLSVL.

CDR3 sequence reads: CASRLTGGREKLFF. For the CDR3, the DNA is TGTGCCAGCAGGCTGACAGGGGGAAGGGAAAAACTGTTTTTT. The chain carries TRBV12-3 or TRBV12-4 and TRBJ1-4; 9 bases map to TRBD1. The trim removed 6 bases at V and 8 bases at J, leaving 7 bases unmatched. The CDR3 is 14 amino acids.